The 16 T cell receptor beta chains below come from one sample, sequenced in a study of CD8 T cells in Susac syndrome. RNA in amounts of roughly 0.5 to 1 ug was reverse transcribed with random hexamers. TCRdb reprocessed the immunoSEQ multiplex PCR reads via MiXCR and lists one record per CDR3 protein. Of approximately 120,000 distinct CDR3 sequences detected, approximately 95% appear once; the ten largest clones hold roughly 0.32%. The specimen was CD8+ T cells from PBMCs. The receptors stem from a human donor with multiple sclerosis.

The chain uses TRBV7-9 and TRBJ2-5, with a tentative D call TRBD2 (6 bases). The CDR3 extends over 13 amino acids. Trimming cost V 7 bases and J 3 bases, with 12 bases left between them. CDR1 SEHNR and CDR2 FQNEAQ come from the germline V gene (reference sequence). CDR3 nucleotides: TGTGCCAGCACCGGTAGCGGCGAAGAGACCCAGTACTTC. Its protein product is CASTGSGEETQYF.

This rearrangement joins TRBV20-1 to TRBJ2-7, with a tentative D call TRBD1 (6 bases). From germline, CDR1 is DFQATT and CDR2 SNEGSKA (reference sequence). This CDR3 contains 14 residues. Trimming removed 3 bases at V and 6 bases at J, with 18 bases between. The DNA of the CDR3 is TGCAGTGCTAGGGACGACACAGGGCTGGTCGAGCAGTACTTC. It is translated as CSARDDTGLVEQYF.

The chain carries TRBV5-6 and TRBJ1-1; tentatively, D is TRBD1 (5 bases). Per the germline V gene, CDR1 is SGHDT and CDR2 is YYEEEE. The CDR3 consists of 14 residues. Trimming removed 0 bases from V and 1 base from J, with 7 bases in between. CDR3 amino acids: CASSLVGTNTEAFF. Written as DNA, the CDR3 is TGTGCCAGCAGCTTGGTCGGGACGAACACTGAAGCTTTCTTT.

The J gene is TRBJ2-7, the V gene TRBV12-5; 7 nucleotides align to TRBD2. This CDR3 contains 13 residues. V was clipped by 7 bases and J by 3 bases; unmatched bases: 6. The germline CDR1 and CDR2 sequences are LGHNT and FRNRAP. CDR3 region: CASALAADYEQYV. The CDR3, as DNA: TGTGCTAGTGCTCTAGCGGCCGACTACGAGCAGTACGTC.

V is TRBV2 and J is TRBJ1-1; TRBD1 matches at 8 bases. The J segment lost 1 base and the V segment lost 6 bases, leaving 10 bases of the junction unmatched. CDR1 SNHLY and CDR2 FYNNEI come from the germline V gene. The CDR3 has 16 amino acids. The CDR3 DNA reads TGTGCCAGCAGCGGGGACAGGAAGGCCCCGAACACTGAAGCTTTCTTT. Protein sequence: CASSGDRKAPNTEAFF.

This chain connects TRBV12-5 to TRBJ1-5; D might be TRBD1 (6 bases). The CDR3 spans 15 residues. The ends were cut back, 4 bases at V and 2 bases at J, with 12 bases in the middle. Per germline, CDR1 LGHNT and CDR2 FRNRAP. The CDR3 is CASGWTAGGNQPQHF. The CDR3 nucleotides read TGTGCTAGTGGTTGGACAGCCGGTGGCAATCAGCCCCAGCATTTT.

The V call is TRBV12-3 or TRBV12-4, the J call TRBJ1-5; D perhaps matches TRBD1 (5 bases). Deletions cut 6 bases from V and 7 bases from J, with 10 bases between. CDR3 length: 12 residues. CDR3 coding DNA: TGTGCCAGCAGATGGGGCGGGCAGCCCCAGCATTTT. It is translated as CASRWGGQPQHF.

The V gene is TRBV4-1, the J gene TRBJ2-2; D gene uncertain. The length of the CDR3 is 16 residues. The germline gives CDR1 MGHRA, CDR2 YSYEKL. V was shortened by 4 bases and J by 3 bases, with 15 bases between the two germline ends. CDR3: CASSPLGTRDTGELFF. The CDR3, as DNA: TGCGCCAGCAGCCCCTTGGGTACAAGGGACACCGGGGAGCTGTTTTTT.

V usage is TRBV15 and J usage is TRBJ2-6; the match to TRBD2 covers 12 bases. CDR3 length equals 18 residues. Losses at the gene ends were 3 bases for V and 0 bases for J; bases not matched to a gene: 3. CDR1 and CDR2 from the germline V gene are LNHNV and YYDKDF (reference sequence). The DNA for the CDR3 is TGTGCCACCAGCAGCGTGACTAGCGGGAGCTCTGGGGCCAACGTCCTGACTTTC. Its protein is CATSSVTSGSSGANVLTF.

This clonotype turned up a few times. CDR3 coding DNA: TGTGCCAGCAGCCCGGGGCAGGCGGAGACCCAGTACTTC. Amino acids: CASSPGQAETQYF. The chain couples TRBV5-6 to TRBJ2-5; D may be TRBD1 or TRBD2 (5 bases each). Germline V lookup: CDR1 SGHDT, CDR2 YYEEEE. Trimming removed 4 bases at V and 5 bases at J, with 12 bases between. The length of the CDR3 is 13 residues.

This chain links TRBV12-3 or TRBV12-4 with TRBJ1-5; D is unclear. V was pared by 7 bases and J by 2 bases, with 12 bases between. The CDR3 is made up of 14 amino acids. The chain's CDR3 is CASTSSWGNQPQHF. DNA for the CDR3: TGTGCCAGCACCTCCTCCTGGGGCAATCAGCCCCAGCATTTT.

The rearrangement uses TRBV11-2 and TRBJ2-5; the match to TRBD2 covers 7 bases. J lost 4 bases, V lost 0 bases, and 5 bases had no gene match. Looked up from germline, CDR1 is SGHAT and CDR2 is FQNNGV. This CDR3 has 15 residues. In DNA, the CDR3 is TGTGCCAGCAGCTTAGAAGCGGGATCTGCAGAGACCCAGTACTTC. It is translated as CASSLEAGSAETQYF.

The CDR3 DNA reads as TGTGCCAGCAGCCCGAGGGGCGGCGCGCCCTACGAGCAGTACTTC. It is translated as CASSPRGGAPYEQYF. The chain joins TRBV7-3 to TRBJ2-7, with D possibly being TRBD1 or TRBD2 (5 bases each). V was shortened by 5 bases and J by 2 bases, with 16 bases between the two germline ends. The length of the CDR3 is 15 residues. The germline CDR1 and CDR2 sequences are SGHTA and FQGTGA.

The rearrangement links TRBV12-3 or TRBV12-4 to TRBJ2-5, with 10 positions matching TRBD2. The CDR3 loop spans 16 amino acids. V lost 7 bases to trimming and J lost 5 bases; unmatched junction nucleotides: 13. The CDR3 sequence is CASMSGGLAGVETQYF. For the CDR3, the DNA is TGTGCCAGCATGTCAGGAGGGCTAGCGGGAGTTGAGACCCAGTACTTC.

The gene calls are TRBV7-6 and TRBJ2-7; perhaps TRBD2 as D (6 bases). The V gene's germline CDR1 is SGHVS and CDR2 FNYEAQ. There are 13 residues in the CDR3. Trimming stripped 4 bases from V and 1 base from J, with 8 bases between. The chain's CDR3 is CASSSEGSYEQYV. The DNA for the CDR3 is TGTGCCAGCAGCTCGGAGGGGTCCTACGAGCAGTACGTC.

V is TRBV6-1 and J is TRBJ2-1, with unresolved D. V was clipped by 6 bases and J by 8 bases, with 23 bases between them. CDR3 length: 16 residues. Germline loops: CDR1 MNHNS, CDR2 SASEGT. CDR3 DNA sequence: TGTGCCAGCAGCCTTGGCTTGGGTGTACCGATCGATGAGCAGTTCTTC. Its translation: CASSLGLGVPIDEQFF.